The rows below give T cell receptor beta chains drawn from one sample of a study of OX40 agonist ivuxolimab in advanced cancers. Data came from immunoSEQ multiplex PCR; TCRdb stores just in-frame clones and leaves some out. The sample shows 70,000 to 90,000 clones, around 82% of them seen only once. Sequencing was performed on CD4+ or CD8+ T cells sorted from blood, taken in a trial of the OX40 agonist ivuxolimab. The receptors were gathered from an adult with an advanced solid tumor such as melanoma, head and neck, liver or kidney cancer. CDR3s include the opening cysteine and the closing phenylalanine or tryptophan. The D gene is left open where the match is weak. The listing skips clone size in some rows; elsewhere it reads once, few, many or a size class.

clone_size	v_call	d_call	j_call	cdr3_aa	cdr3_nt
.	TRBV5-1	.	TRBJ2-5	CASSFAPGASQETQYF	TGCGCCAGCAGCTTTGCTCCAGGGGCTTCCCAAGAGACCCAGTACTTC
few	TRBV27	TRBD1	TRBJ2-7	CASRLKPDRRSSYEQYF	TGTGCCAGCAGACTTAAACCGGACAGGAGGAGCTCCTACGAGCAGTACTTC
.	TRBV4-3	.	TRBJ2-7	CASSSGLGEQYF	TGCGCCAGCAGCTCCGGCTTGGGGGAGCAGTACTTC
.	TRBV6-6	.	TRBJ1-5	CASSPLQGSNQPQHF	TGTGCCAGCAGTCCCCTACAGGGAAGCAATCAGCCCCAGCATTTT
.	TRBV7-2	.	TRBJ2-7	CASSLRFGYEQYF	TGTGCCAGCAGCTTAAGGTTCGGCTACGAGCAGTACTTC
.	TRBV6-5	.	TRBJ1-6	CASSYSNPRINSPLHF	TGTGCCAGCAGTTACTCGAACCCAAGAATTAATTCACCCCTCCACTTT
.	TRBV5-6	TRBD1	TRBJ2-3	CASSSGTGADTQYF	TGTGCCAGCAGTTCCGGGACAGGGGCCGATACGCAGTATTTT
.	TRBV6-1	TRBD1	TRBJ2-2	CASRPDRGQAGELFF	TGTGCCAGCAGGCCGGACAGGGGGCAGGCCGGGGAGCTGTTTTTT
.	TRBV10-3	.	TRBJ1-1	CAISVAGRDTEAFF	TGTGCCATCAGTGTGGCCGGGAGAGACACTGAAGCTTTCTTT
.	TRBV27	TRBD1	TRBJ1-1	CASSPGGQRNTEAFF	TGTGCCAGCAGCCCAGGGGGGCAGAGGAACACTGAAGCTTTCTTT
.	TRBV10-2	TRBD2	TRBJ2-7	CASTPAGGPYEQYF	TGCGCCAGCACACCAGCGGGAGGGCCCTACGAGCAGTACTTC
few	TRBV5-6	.	TRBJ1-1	CASSLDGGPQGIAEAFF	TGTGCCAGCAGCTTGGATGGGGGGCCTCAGGGGATCGCTGAAGCTTTCTTT
.	TRBV11-2	.	TRBJ1-4	CASSLIPVAEKLFF	TGTGCCAGCAGCTTAATCCCCGTGGCTGAAAAACTGTTTTTT
.	TRBV7-2	.	TRBJ1-2	CASSLSGPYGYTF	TGTGCCAGCAGCTTAAGCGGGCCCTATGGCTACACCTTC
.	TRBV5-6	.	TRBJ2-1	CASSKGLLSSYNEQFF	TGTGCCAGCAGCAAGGGACTCTTGAGCTCCTACAATGAGCAGTTCTTC
.	TRBV4-1	.	TRBJ1-2	CASSQTAQGNYGYTF	TGCGCCAGCAGCCAGACAGCGCAGGGTAACTATGGCTACACCTTC
.	TRBV4-3	TRBD1	TRBJ1-3	CASSQGRTGASGNTIYF	TGCGCCAGCAGCCAAGGTCGGACAGGGGCCTCTGGAAACACCATATATTTT
.	TRBV18	.	TRBJ2-3	CASSPVTGRTDTQYF	TGTGCCAGCTCACCGGTCACAGGGCGCACAGATACGCAGTATTTT
few	TRBV7-3	.	TRBJ2-2	CASSLLGVTGELFF	TGTGCCAGCAGCTTATTAGGGGTCACCGGGGAGCTGTTTTTT
once	TRBV2	TRBD1	TRBJ2-7	CASTAGTGASYEQYF	TGTGCCAGCACCGCCGGGACAGGGGCCTCCTACGAGCAGTACTTC
.	TRBV6-6	.	TRBJ2-1	CASSYSGRGSYNEQFF	TGTGCCAGCAGTTACTCGGGGCGGGGTTCCTACAATGAGCAGTTCTTC
.	TRBV18	.	TRBJ2-7	CASSEGLSYEQYF	TGTGCCAGCTCAGAGGGCCTCTCCTACGAGCAGTACTTC
.	TRBV4-2	.	TRBJ1-4	CASSQTAGATNEKLFF	TGTGCCAGCAGCCAAACTGCAGGGGCAACTAATGAAAAACTGTTTTTT
.	TRBV28	.	TRBJ2-7	CASSLSVIEAGGRYEQYF	TGTGCCAGCAGTTTATCAGTGATTGAGGCAGGGGGGAGGTACGAGCAGTACTTC
.	TRBV5-1	.	TRBJ2-2	CASPNTGELFF	TGCGCCAGCCCGAACACCGGGGAGCTGTTTTTT
few	TRBV7-9	.	TRBJ2-2	CASSLDGANTGELFF	TGTGCCAGCAGCTTAGATGGGGCGAACACCGGGGAGCTGTTTTTT
.	TRBV11-2	.	TRBJ2-7	CASSRTVWETYEQYF	TGTGCCAGCAGCCGGACAGTATGGGAAACCTACGAGCAGTACTTC
.	TRBV6-5	TRBD1	TRBJ2-5	CASSYRTGQETQYF	TGTGCCAGCAGTTACCGGACAGGACAAGAGACCCAGTACTTC
.	TRBV7-9	.	TRBJ1-1	CASNHGGAPFEAFF	TGTGCCAGCAATCACGGGGGGGCCCCCTTTGAAGCTTTCTTT
.	TRBV11-3	TRBD1	TRBJ1-1	CASSLGWTGHTEAFF	TGTGCCAGCAGCCTGGGCTGGACAGGCCACACTGAAGCTTTCTTT
.	TRBV18	TRBD1	TRBJ1-6	CASSPSTGTGDNSPLHF	TGTGCCAGCTCACCATCAACCGGGACAGGGGATAATTCACCCCTCCACTTT
.	TRBV7-9	TRBD2	TRBJ2-7	CASSPPGSGRAFEQYF	TGTGCCAGCAGCCCCCCAGGAAGCGGGAGGGCCTTCGAGCAGTACTTC
.	TRBV7-2	.	TRBJ1-2	CASIDTNYGYTF	TGTGCCAGCATAGACACAAACTATGGCTACACCTTC
.	TRBV28	TRBD2	TRBJ2-3	CASSLSGRGATDTQYF	TGTGCCAGCAGTTTGTCTGGGCGGGGGGCCACAGATACGCAGTATTTT
.	TRBV19	.	TRBJ2-3	CASSIALFTDTQYF	TGTGCCAGTAGTATAGCGTTATTCACAGATACGCAGTATTTT
.	TRBV7-8	.	TRBJ2-5	CASSLIGRTTQETQYF	TGTGCCAGCAGCTTAATTGGCAGGACCACACAAGAGACCCAGTACTTC
.	TRBV27	.	TRBJ2-7	CASSLSLGSYEQYF	TGTGCCAGCAGTTTATCGTTGGGCTCCTACGAGCAGTACTTC
.	TRBV2	TRBD1	TRBJ1-5	CASGKQGASNQPQHF	TGTGCCAGCGGTAAACAGGGGGCGAGCAATCAGCCCCAGCATTTT
once	TRBV19	TRBD1	TRBJ2-6	CASSTITGAAGANVLTF	TGTGCCAGTAGTACCATAACAGGGGCGGCTGGGGCCAACGTCCTGACTTTC
.	TRBV6-1	.	TRBJ2-2	CASSEPPWRSNTGELFF	TGTGCCAGCAGTGAACCCCCCTGGCGGTCGAACACCGGGGAGCTGTTTTTT
.	TRBV7-2	.	TRBJ1-6	CASSLRLAYNSPLHF	TGTGCCAGCAGCCTCCGTCTGGCCTATAATTCACCCCTCCACTTT